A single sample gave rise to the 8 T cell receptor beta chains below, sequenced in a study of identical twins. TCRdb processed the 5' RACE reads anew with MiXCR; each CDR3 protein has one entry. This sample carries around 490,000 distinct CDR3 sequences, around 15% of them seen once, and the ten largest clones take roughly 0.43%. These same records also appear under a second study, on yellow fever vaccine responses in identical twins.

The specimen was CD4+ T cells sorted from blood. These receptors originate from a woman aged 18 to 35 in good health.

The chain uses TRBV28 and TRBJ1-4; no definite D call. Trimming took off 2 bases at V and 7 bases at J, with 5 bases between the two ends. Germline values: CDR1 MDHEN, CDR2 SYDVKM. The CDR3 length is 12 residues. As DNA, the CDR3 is TGTGCCAGCAGTTTACCAAGTGAAAAACTGTTTTTT. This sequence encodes CASSLPSEKLFF. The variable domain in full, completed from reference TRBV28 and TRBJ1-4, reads DVKVTQSSRYLVKRTGEKVFLECVQDMDHENMFWYRQDPGLGLRLIYFSYDVKMKEKGDIPEGYSVSREKKERFSLILESASTNQTSMYLCASSLPSEKLFFGSGTQLSVL.

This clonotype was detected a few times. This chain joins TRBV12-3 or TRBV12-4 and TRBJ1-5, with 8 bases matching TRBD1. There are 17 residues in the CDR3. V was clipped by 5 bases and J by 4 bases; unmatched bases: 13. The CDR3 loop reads CASSPKRRRGLNQPQHF. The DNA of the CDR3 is TGTGCCAGCAGTCCCAAGAGGCGCAGGGGGCTGAATCAGCCCCAGCATTTT.

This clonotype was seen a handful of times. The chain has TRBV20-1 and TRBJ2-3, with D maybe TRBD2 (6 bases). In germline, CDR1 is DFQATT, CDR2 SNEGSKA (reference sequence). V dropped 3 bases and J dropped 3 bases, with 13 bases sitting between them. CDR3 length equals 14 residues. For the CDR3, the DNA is TGCAGTGCTAGTTTGTTTGCGGGAACAGATACGCAGTATTTT. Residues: CSASLFAGTDTQYF.

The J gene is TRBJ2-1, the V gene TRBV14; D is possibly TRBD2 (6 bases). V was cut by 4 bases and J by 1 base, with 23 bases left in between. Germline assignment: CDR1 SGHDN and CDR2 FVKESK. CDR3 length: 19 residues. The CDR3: CASSLGGGIRDWSYNEQFF. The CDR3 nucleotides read TGTGCCAGCAGCCTCGGGGGAGGTATTAGAGATTGGTCCTACAATGAGCAGTTCTTC.

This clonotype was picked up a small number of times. This CDR3 is CATSDRLVNQPQHF. The CDR3, as DNA: TGTGCCACCAGCGACAGGTTAGTAAATCAGCCCCAGCATTTT. The chain is built from TRBV24-1 and TRBJ1-5; perhaps TRBD1 as D (6 bases). V lost 7 bases and J lost 4, with 13 bases in between. The CDR3 is made up of 14 amino acids. Germline CDR1 reads KGHDR; CDR2 reads SFDVKD.

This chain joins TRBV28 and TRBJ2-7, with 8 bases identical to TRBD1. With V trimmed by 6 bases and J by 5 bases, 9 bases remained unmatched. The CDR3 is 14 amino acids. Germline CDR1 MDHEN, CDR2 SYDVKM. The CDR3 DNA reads TGTGCCAGCAGGCGGACAGGGACCTTTCACGAGCAGTACTTC. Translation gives CASRRTGTFHEQYF.

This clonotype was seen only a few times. The DNA for the CDR3 is TGTGCCAGCAGCCCATCGGGGCTAATCCAAGAGACCCAGTACTTC. Translated, it gives CASSPSGLIQETQYF. The V call is TRBV7-6, the J call TRBJ2-5; TRBD1 or TRBD2 may be the D gene (5 bases each). The CDR3 totals 15 residues. Between the trimmed V and J ends, which lost 5 bases and 1 base, there was a span of 14 bases. The germline CDR1 and CDR2 sequences are SGHVS and FNYEAQ.

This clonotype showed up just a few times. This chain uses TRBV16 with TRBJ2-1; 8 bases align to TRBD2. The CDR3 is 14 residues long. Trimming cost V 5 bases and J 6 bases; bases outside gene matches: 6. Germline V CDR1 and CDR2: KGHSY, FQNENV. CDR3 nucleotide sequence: TGTGCCAGCAGCACCGGGAGGGCGGGCAATGAGCAGTTCTTC. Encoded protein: CASSTGRAGNEQFF.